The 17 T cell receptor beta chains listed next were all sequenced from one sample in a study of blood T cells in healthy people across ages. Next came a second PCR, run for about 7 to 12 cycles, which used a sample-barcoded 5' primer along with a J-beta primer mix. TCRdb analysed the 5' RACE reads with MiXCR anew, one entry per CDR3 protein. The table lists more than 900,000 distinct CDR3 sequences, approximately 25% of them singletons. The sample was also linked to a second study, of T cells of mothers and their children.

Sequenced material: blood. These receptors all stem from a girl aged 2 to 10 in good health.

This clonotype appeared a single time. One end of the junction does not line up with germline, which may come from a read error. This rearrangement joins TRBV9 to TRBJ2-6, with D possibly being TRBD1 or TRBD2 (6 bases each). The CDR3 extends over 13 amino acids. CDR1 is SGDLS and CDR2 is YYNGEE in the germline V gene. The CDR3, as DNA: TGTGCCAGCAGCGTAGGGGGGGCCAACGCCCTGACTTTC. As protein: CASSVGGANALTF.

There are a few counts of this clonotype. A read error is possible here, since a much larger clone lies one base away. The chain combines TRBV18 with TRBJ2-5; D remains unclear. The CDR3 contains 13 residues. V lost 0 bases to trimming and J lost 5 bases, with 7 bases between them. Germline CDR1 reads KGHSH; CDR2 reads LQKENI. The CDR3 region is CASSPPNGETQYF. Here the CDR3 DNA reads TGTGCCAGCTCACCACCAAACGGGGAGACCCAGTACTTC.

This clonotype has a handful of counts. The chain carries TRBV7-9 and TRBJ2-3; 8 bases agree with TRBD1. J was trimmed by 2 bases and V by 5 bases; bases with no gene match: 9. This CDR3 has 16 amino acids. The germline V gene has CDR1 SEHNR and CDR2 FQNEAQ (reference sequence). This CDR3 reads CASSEGTGSFTDTQYF. CDR3 DNA sequence: TGTGCCAGCAGCGAAGGGACAGGTAGTTTCACAGATACGCAGTATTTT.

Comments on this clonotype: The junction shows a germline mismatch at one end, possibly a read error. The CDR3 region has the DNA TGTGCCAGCAGGGGGTTGGGAATCGACCCGCGATTT. Protein: CASRGLGIDPRF. The rearrangement links TRBV6-1 to TRBJ1-4; D not certain. The CDR3 runs 12 residues. CDR1 MNHNS and CDR2 SASEGT come from the germline V gene.

This clonotype was counted once. The rearrangement joins TRBV6-5 to TRBJ1-4; no clear D. The V and J ends lost 2 bases and 8 bases respectively, with 9 bases between them. The germline CDR1 and CDR2 sequences are MNHEY and SVGAGI. This CDR3 has 13 residues. The DNA for the CDR3 is TGTGCCAGCAGTTACCTCACCGGGGAAAAACTGTTTTTT. Translated, it gives CASSYLTGEKLFF.

In nucleotides, the CDR3 is TGCGCCAGCAGCCAAGCGATGACACGCCTGGATGGCTACACCTTC. This codes for CASSQAMTRLDGYTF. The gene calls are TRBV4-1 and TRBJ1-2; no clear D gene. Germline values: CDR1 MGHRA, CDR2 YSYEKL. CDR3 length: 15 amino acids. V was trimmed by 1 base and J by 6 bases, leaving 15 bases between them.

V gene TRBV12-3 or TRBV12-4 combines with J gene TRBJ2-1, with TRBD2 matching 11 bases. After removal of 3 bases from V and 10 bases from J, the junction contained 5 bases not matched to a gene. The CDR3 is made up of 14 amino acids. The CDR3 DNA reads as TGTGCCAGCAGTTTGGGACTAGCGGTAACCGAGCAGTTCTTC. This translates into CASSLGLAVTEQFF.

The chain links TRBV20-1 to TRBJ2-7, with 8 bases matching TRBD2. CDR3 length equals 14 residues. Germline V gene data show CDR1 as DFQATT and CDR2 as SNEGSKA (reference sequence). V lost 7 bases, J lost 7 bases, and 15 bases stayed unmatched. The CDR3 spells CSVWGLGTGGEQYF. Written as DNA, the CDR3 is TGCAGTGTATGGGGACTCGGAACGGGGGGGGAGCAGTACTTC.

This clonotype turned up a few times. The V call is TRBV20-1, the J call TRBJ1-2; D is undetermined. V was shortened by 0 bases and J by 4 bases, with 9 bases between the two germline ends. The CDR3 is 13 residues long. In germline, CDR1 is DFQATT, CDR2 SNEGSKA (reference sequence). CDR3 sequence (DNA): TGCAGTGCTAGAGATAGGCCCCCCTATGGCTACACCTTC. Protein: CSARDRPPYGYTF.

The chain is built from TRBV20-1 and TRBJ2-3; no clear D. From germline, CDR1 is DFQATT and CDR2 SNEGSKA (reference sequence). The CDR3 sequence is 12 residues long. CDR3 amino acids: CSTLPSQDTQYF. The CDR3 DNA sequence: TGCAGCACCCTCCCCTCCCAAGATACGCAGTATTTT.

This clonotype occurred a few times. This chain connects TRBV29-1 to TRBJ2-6; D remains unclear. This CDR3 region has 14 residues. V was shortened by 3 bases and J by 0 bases, with 6 bases between the two germline ends. Per germline, CDR1 SQVTM and CDR2 ANQGSEA. The CDR3 reads CSVEGSSGANVLTF. CDR3 DNA sequence: TGCAGCGTTGAGGGATCCTCTGGGGCCAACGTCCTGACTTTC.

With respect to this clonotype: One junction end disagrees with the germline gene, perhaps due to a read error. The chain is built from TRBV7-6 and TRBJ1-4, with TRBD1 matching 7 bases. Germline CDR1 is SGHVS and CDR2 is FNYEAQ. The CDR3 is 19 amino acids. The CDR3 protein is CASSWSRGGGLATNEKLFF. In DNA form, the CDR3 reads TGTGCCAGCAGCTGGAGCCGAGGGGGCGGCCTTGCAACTAATGAGAAACTGTTTTTT.

This clonotype showed up just a few times. This chain connects TRBV27 to TRBJ2-1; 11 bases are shared with TRBD2. Losses at the gene ends were 5 bases for V and 2 bases for J; bases not matched to a gene: 5. This CDR3 is built from 16 residues. Germline CDR1 and CDR2: MNHEY and SMNVEV (reference sequence). The CDR3 region has the DNA TGTGCCAGCAGTAAGACTAGCGGGGCAACCTACAATGAGCAGTTCTTC. The encoded protein is CASSKTSGATYNEQFF.

This clonotype was seen more than once but under ten times. This chain joins TRBV7-9 and TRBJ1-2, with D possibly matching TRBD1 (6 bases). This CDR3 is 12 amino acids long. The germline gives CDR1 SEHNR, CDR2 FQNEAQ (reference sequence). Trimming removed 11 bases at V and 6 bases at J, with 16 bases between. CDR3 in amino acids: CAATRGQHGYTF. In DNA, the CDR3 is TGTGCCGCCACAAGAGGACAGCATGGCTACACCTTC.

The chain uses TRBV27 and TRBJ1-5; D unresolved. The germline gives CDR1 MNHEY, CDR2 SMNVEV (reference sequence). V shed 5 bases and J shed 0 bases, with 8 bases lying between them. CDR3 length equals 14 residues. The chain's CDR3 is CASSNSYSNQPQHF. CDR3 DNA sequence: TGTGCCAGCAGTAACAGTTATAGCAATCAGCCCCAGCATTTT.

This chain uses TRBV21-1 with TRBJ2-7; the table's D call, TRBD1, has no DNA check behind it. TRBV21-1 is a documented pseudogene. The CDR3 is made up of 16 amino acids. CDR3 in amino acids: CASSKRPRGRHYEQYF. CDR3 sequence (DNA): TGTGCCAGCAGCAAACGCCCCAGGGGGCGGCACTACGAGCAGTACTTC.

V gene TRBV7-2 combines with J gene TRBJ2-5; D gene ambiguous. The DNA end is more similar to TRBJ2-1, so the J call may be wrong. Per germline, CDR1 SGHTA and CDR2 FQGNSA. The CDR3 runs to 12 residues. CDR3 bases: TGTGCCAGCAGCCTAGGTGGATGGGTCCAGTTCTTC. It yields the protein CASSLGGWVQFF.